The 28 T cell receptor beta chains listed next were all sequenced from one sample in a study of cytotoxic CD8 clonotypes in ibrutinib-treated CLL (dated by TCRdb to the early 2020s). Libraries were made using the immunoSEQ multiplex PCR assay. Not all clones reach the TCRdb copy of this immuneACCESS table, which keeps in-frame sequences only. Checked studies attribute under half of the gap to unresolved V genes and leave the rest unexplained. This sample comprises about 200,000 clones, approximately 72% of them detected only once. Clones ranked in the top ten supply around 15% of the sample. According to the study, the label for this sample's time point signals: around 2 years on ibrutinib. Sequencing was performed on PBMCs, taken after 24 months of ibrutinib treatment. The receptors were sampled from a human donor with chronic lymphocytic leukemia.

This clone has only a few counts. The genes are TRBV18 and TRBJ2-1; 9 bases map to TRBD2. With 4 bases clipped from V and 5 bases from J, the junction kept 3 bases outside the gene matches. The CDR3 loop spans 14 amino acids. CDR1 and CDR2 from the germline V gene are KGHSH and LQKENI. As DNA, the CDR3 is TGTGCCAGCTCACGGGTAGCGGGAGACAATGAGCAGTTCTTC. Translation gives CASSRVAGDNEQFF. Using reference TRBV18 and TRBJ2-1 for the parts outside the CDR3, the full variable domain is NAGVMQNPRHLVRRRGQEARLRCSPMKGHSHVYWYRQLPEEGLKFMVYLQKENIIDESGMPKERFSAEFPKEGPSILRIQQVVRGDSAAYFCASSRVAGDNEQFFGPGTRLTVL.

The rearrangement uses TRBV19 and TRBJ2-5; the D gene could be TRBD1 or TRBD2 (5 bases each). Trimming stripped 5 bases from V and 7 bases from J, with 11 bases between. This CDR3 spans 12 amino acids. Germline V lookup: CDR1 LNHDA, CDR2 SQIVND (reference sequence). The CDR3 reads CASSGTPGTQYF. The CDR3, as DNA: TGTGCCAGTAGTGGGACGCCGGGGACCCAGTACTTC.

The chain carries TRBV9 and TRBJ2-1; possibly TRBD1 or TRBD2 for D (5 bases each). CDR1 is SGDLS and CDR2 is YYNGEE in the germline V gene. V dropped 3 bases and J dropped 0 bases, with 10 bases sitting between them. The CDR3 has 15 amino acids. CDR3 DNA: TGTGCCAGCAGCGGAACCGGGACCTCCTACAATGAGCAGTTCTTC. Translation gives CASSGTGTSYNEQFF.

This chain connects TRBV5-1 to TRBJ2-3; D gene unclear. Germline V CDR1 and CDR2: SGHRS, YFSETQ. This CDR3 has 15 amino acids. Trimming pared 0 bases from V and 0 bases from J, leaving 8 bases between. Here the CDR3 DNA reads TGCGCCAGCAGCTTGGGCGGATATAGCACAGATACGCAGTATTTT. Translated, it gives CASSLGGYSTDTQYF.

CDR3 sequence: CASSVATVNEQFF. The DNA for the CDR3 is TGTGCCAGCAGCGTAGCTACGGTGAATGAGCAGTTCTTC. This chain uses TRBV9 with TRBJ2-1; D is unclear. Germline V gene data show CDR1 as SGDLS and CDR2 as YYNGEE. V lost 0 bases and J 7 bases, leaving 8 bases between the germline ends. CDR3 size: 13 residues.

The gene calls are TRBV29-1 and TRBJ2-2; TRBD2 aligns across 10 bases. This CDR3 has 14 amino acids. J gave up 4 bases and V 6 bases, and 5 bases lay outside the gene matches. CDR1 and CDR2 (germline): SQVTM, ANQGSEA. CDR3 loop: CSVELAGGTGELFF. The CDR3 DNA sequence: TGCAGCGTAGAATTAGCGGGGGGCACCGGGGAGCTGTTTTTT.

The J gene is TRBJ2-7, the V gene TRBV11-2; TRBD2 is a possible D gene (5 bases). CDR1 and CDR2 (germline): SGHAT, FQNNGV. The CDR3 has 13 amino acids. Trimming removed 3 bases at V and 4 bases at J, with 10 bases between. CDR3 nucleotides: TGTGCCAGCAGCTTTACTCGGGGTTACGAGCAGTACTTC. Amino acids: CASSFTRGYEQYF.

The CDR3 region has the DNA TGTGCCAGCAGCTCGAGCACAGATACGCAGTATTTT. It encodes CASSSSTDTQYF. V gene TRBV11-2 combines with J gene TRBJ2-3; D unclear. Germline CDR1 is SGHAT and CDR2 is FQNNGV. The V end was cut by 4 bases, the J end by 0 bases, with 2 bases between. CDR3 length: 12 amino acids.

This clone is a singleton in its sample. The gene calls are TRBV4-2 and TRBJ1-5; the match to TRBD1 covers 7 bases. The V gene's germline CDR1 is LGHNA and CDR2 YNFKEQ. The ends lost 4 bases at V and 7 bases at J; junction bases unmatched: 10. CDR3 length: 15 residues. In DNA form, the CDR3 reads TGTGCCAGCAGCCTCCTCGGACAGGTTAGGCAGCCCCAGCATTTT. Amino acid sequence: CASSLLGQVRQPQHF.

CDR3 amino acids: CASVPPFRGYTF. The CDR3 bases are TGTGCTAGTGTCCCTCCTTTCCGTGGCTACACCTTC. This rearrangement joins TRBV12-5 to TRBJ1-2; no reliable D call. The V gene lost 7 bases and the J gene lost 7 bases, with 13 bases spanning the gap. The CDR3 sequence is 12 residues long. Germline V gene sequence: CDR1 LGHNT, CDR2 FRNRAP.

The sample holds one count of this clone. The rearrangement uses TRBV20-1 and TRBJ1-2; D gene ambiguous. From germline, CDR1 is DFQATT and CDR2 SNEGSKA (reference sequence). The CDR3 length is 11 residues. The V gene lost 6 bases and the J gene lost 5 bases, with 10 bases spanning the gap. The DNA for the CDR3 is TGCAGTGCCCCCAGCGATTATGGCTACACCTTC. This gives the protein CSAPSDYGYTF.

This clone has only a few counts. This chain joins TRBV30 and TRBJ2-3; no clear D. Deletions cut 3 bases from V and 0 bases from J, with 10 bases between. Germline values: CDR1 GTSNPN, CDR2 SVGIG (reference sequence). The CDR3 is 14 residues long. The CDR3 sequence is CAWRQSISTDTQYF. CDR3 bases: TGTGCCTGGAGGCAGTCGATTAGCACAGATACGCAGTATTTT. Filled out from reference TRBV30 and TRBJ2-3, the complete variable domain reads SQTIHQWPATLVQPVGSPLSLECTVEGTSNPNLYWYRQAAGRGLQLLFYSVGIGQISSEVPQNLSASRPQDRQFILSSKKLLLSDSGFYLCAWRQSISTDTQYFGPGTRLTVL.

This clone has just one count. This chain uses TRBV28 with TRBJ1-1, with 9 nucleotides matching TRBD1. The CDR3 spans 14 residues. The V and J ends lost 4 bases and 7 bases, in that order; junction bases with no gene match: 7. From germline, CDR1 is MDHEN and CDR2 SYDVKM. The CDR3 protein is CASSSPGQGVEAFF. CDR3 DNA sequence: TGTGCCAGCAGTTCCCCGGGACAGGGAGTTGAAGCTTTCTTT. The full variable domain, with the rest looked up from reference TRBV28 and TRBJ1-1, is DVKVTQSSRYLVKRTGEKVFLECVQDMDHENMFWYRQDPGLGLRLIYFSYDVKMKEKGDIPEGYSVSREKKERFSLILESASTNQTSMYLCASSSPGQGVEAFFGQGTRLTVV.

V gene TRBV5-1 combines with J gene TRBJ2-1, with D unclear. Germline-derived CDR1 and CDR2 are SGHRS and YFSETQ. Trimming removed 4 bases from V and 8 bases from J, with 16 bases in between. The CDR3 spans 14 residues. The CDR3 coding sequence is TGCGCCAGCAGCCTGACGGGTCGTATGGATGAGCAGTTCTTC. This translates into CASSLTGRMDEQFF.

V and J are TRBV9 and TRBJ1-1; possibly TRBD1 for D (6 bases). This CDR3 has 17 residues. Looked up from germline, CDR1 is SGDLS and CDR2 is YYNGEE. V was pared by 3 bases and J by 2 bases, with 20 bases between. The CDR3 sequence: CASSALDRPGANTEAFF. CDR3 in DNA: TGTGCCAGCAGCGCTTTAGACAGGCCGGGGGCCAACACTGAAGCTTTCTTT.

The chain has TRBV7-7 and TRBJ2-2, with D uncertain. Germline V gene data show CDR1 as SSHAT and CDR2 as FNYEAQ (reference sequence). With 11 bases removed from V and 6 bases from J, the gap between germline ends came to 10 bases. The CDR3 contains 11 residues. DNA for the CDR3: TGTGCCGTGGTTAAGGCCGGGGAGCTGTTTTTT. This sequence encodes CAVVKAGELFF.

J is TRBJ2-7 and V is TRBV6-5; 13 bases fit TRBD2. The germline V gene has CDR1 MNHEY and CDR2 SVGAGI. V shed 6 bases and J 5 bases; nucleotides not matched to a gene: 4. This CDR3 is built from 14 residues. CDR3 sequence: CASRLGLAGDEQYF. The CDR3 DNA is TGTGCCAGCAGACTAGGACTAGCGGGAGACGAGCAGTACTTC.

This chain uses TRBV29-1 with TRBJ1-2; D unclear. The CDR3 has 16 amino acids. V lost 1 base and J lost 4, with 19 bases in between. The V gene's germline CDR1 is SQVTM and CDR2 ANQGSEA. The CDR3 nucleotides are TGCAGCGTTGAAGGTCAGAAAGTGGGTTTGTCCTATGGCTACACCTTC. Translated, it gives CSVEGQKVGLSYGYTF.

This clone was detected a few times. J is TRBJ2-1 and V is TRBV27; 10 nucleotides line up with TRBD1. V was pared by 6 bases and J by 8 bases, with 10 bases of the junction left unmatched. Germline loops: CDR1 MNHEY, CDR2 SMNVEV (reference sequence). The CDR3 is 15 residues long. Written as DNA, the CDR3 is TGTGCCAGCAGCCGAGCCGGGACAGGGGTTGATGAGCAGTTCTTC. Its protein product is CASSRAGTGVDEQFF.

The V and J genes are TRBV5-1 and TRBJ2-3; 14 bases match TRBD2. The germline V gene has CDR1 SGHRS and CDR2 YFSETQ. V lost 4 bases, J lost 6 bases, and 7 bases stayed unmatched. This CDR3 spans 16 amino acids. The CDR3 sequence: CASSPGLAGEFDTQYF. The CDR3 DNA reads TGCGCCAGCAGCCCGGGACTAGCGGGAGAATTCGATACGCAGTATTTT.

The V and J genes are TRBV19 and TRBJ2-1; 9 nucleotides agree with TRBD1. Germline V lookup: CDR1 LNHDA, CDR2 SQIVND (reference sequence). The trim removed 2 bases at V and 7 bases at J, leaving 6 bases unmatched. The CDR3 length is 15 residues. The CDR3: CASSIMRDRVNEQFF. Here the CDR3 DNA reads TGTGCCAGTAGTATAATGAGGGACAGGGTTAATGAGCAGTTCTTC. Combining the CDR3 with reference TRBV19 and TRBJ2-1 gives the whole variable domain DGGITQSPKYLFRKEGQNVTLSCEQNLNHDAMYWYRQDPGQGLRLIYYSQIVNDFQKGDIAEGYSVSREKKESFPLTVTSAQKNPTAFYLCASSIMRDRVNEQFFGPGTRLTVL.

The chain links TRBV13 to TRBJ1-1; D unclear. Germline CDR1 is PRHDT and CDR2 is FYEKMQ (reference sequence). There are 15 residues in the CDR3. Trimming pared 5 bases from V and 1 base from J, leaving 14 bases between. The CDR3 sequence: CASSPKEVRNTEAFF. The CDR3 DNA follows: TGTGCCAGCAGCCCGAAAGAGGTGCGGAACACTGAAGCTTTCTTT. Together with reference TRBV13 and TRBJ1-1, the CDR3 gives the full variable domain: AAGVIQSPRHLIKEKRETATLKCYPIPRHDTVYWYQQGPGQDPQFLISFYEKMQSDKGSIPDRFSAQQFSDYHSELNMSSLELGDSALYFCASSPKEVRNTEAFFGQGTRLTVV.

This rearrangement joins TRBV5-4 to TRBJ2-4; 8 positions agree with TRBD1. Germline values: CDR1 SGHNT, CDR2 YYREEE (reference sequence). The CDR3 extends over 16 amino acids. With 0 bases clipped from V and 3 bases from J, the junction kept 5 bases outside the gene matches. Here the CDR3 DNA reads TGTGCCAGCAGCTTGGGGCAGGGGGCTGTCAAAAACATTCAGTACTTC. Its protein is CASSLGQGAVKNIQYF.

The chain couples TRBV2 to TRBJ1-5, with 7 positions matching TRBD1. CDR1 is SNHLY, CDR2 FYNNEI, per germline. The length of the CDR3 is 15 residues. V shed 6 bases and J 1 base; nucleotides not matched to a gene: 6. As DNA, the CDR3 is TGTGCCAGCAGGATGGGGACAGAGAGCAATCAGCCCCAGCATTTT. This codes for CASRMGTESNQPQHF.

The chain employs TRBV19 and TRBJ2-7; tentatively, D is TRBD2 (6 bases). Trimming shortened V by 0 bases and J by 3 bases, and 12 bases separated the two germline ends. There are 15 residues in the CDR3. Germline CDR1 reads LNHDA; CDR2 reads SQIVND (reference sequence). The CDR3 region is CASSIDRSGVYEQYF. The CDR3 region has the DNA TGTGCCAGTAGTATAGATAGGTCGGGGGTCTACGAGCAGTACTTC.

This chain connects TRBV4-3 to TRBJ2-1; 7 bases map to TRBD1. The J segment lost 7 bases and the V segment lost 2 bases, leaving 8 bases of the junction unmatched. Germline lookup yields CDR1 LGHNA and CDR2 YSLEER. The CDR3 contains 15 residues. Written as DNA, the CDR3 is TGCGCCAGCAGCCAACGATGGGGGACAGTGAATGAGCAGTTCTTC. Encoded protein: CASSQRWGTVNEQFF.

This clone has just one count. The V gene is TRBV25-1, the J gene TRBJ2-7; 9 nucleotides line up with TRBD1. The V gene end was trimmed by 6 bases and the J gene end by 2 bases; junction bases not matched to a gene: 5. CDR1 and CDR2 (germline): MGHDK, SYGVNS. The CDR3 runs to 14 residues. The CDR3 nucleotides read TGTGCCAGCAGAGCCGGGACAGGGACCTACGAGCAGTACTTC. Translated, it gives CASRAGTGTYEQYF.

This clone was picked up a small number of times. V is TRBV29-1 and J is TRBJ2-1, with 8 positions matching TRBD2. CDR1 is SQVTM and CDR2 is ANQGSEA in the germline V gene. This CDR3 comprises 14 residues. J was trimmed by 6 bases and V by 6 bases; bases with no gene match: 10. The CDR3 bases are TGCAGCGTCACAGCGGGAGTCTCGTCCAATGAGCAGTTCTTC. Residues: CSVTAGVSSNEQFF.